This TCR beta chain was captured in a study of blood T cells in healthy people across ages. The study isolated at least 6 million PBMCs from each sample. Total RNA was isolated from each sample in quantities of at least 5 micrograms. Study-level findings and limits: PBMCs were not sorted, which prevented a conclusive comparison of naive versus antigen-experienced cells. The study found more naive CD4+ cells and higher diversity in long-lived than aged donors.

About this clonotype itself: Antigen unknown.

CDR1 is SGHTA and CDR2 is FQGNSA in the germline V gene. The CDR3 covers 14 residues. Unmatched junction bases numbered 0, after V lost 0 bases and J lost 7 bases. Using a J-beta primer mix together with a sample-barcoded 5' primer, a second PCR was run for roughly 7 to 12 cycles. TCRdb itself ran the 5' RACE reads through MiXCR, one entry per CDR3 protein. The sample contains over a million distinct CDR3 sequences, around 59% of which appear only once. The V call is TRBV7-2, the J call TRBJ2-2; the match to TRBD1 covers 9 bases. Sequenced sample: blood. The receptor was isolated from a man younger than 35 in good health. CDR3 sequence (DNA): TGTGCCAGCAGCTTAGCGACAGGGGGCGGGGAGCTGTTTTTT. This translates into CASSLATGGGELFF.